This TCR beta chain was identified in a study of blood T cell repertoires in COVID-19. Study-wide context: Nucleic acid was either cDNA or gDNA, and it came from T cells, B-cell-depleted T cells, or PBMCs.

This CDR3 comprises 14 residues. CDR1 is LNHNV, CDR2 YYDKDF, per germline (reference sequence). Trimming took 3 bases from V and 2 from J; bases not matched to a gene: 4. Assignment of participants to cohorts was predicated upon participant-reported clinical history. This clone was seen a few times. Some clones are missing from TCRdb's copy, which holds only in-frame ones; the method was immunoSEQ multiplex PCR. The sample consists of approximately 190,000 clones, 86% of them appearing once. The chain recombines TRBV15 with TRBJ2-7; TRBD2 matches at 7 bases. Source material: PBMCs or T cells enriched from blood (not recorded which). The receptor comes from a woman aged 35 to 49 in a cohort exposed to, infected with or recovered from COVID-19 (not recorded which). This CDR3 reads CATSRSGITYEQYF. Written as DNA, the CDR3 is TGTGCCACCAGCAGGAGCGGGATTACCTACGAGCAGTACTTC.